This T cell receptor (beta chain) was observed in a study of OX40 agonist ivuxolimab in advanced cancers. The study in broad terms: Ivuxolimab was an agonistic, fully human IgG2 monoclonal antibody directed against OX40 (CD134), a costimulatory receptor. The dose-escalation cohort was roughly 80% male with a mean age of 60 years, ranging from roughly 23 to 90. Among the approximately 50 dose-escalation patients, around 20 had hepatocellular carcinoma, roughly 15 melanoma, 9 renal cell carcinoma and 9 head and neck cancer. The paper reports the monotherapy dose-escalation portion (N of about 50 patients) of the phase I ivuxolimab trial. Patients were allowed to have had prior anti-PD-1, anti-PD-L1 or anti-CTLA-4 therapy, and 40% to 45% of the dose-escalation patients had previously received checkpoint inhibitors. The purpose of peripheral TCRbeta sequencing was to test whether ivuxolimab changed TCR sequence diversity and led to clonal T-cell expansion. Intravenous ivuxolimab was administered to patients every 2 weeks at six dose levels: 0.01, 0.1, 0.3, 1.5, 3 and 10 mg/kg. Partial responses occurred in three dose-escalation patients: two with cutaneous melanoma and one with hepatocellular carcinoma. What the work shows at the level of the full study, not this receptor alone: Low levels of normalized T-cell clonal expansion were also seen in some nonresponding patients. After ivuxolimab, CD8+ T cells had more expanded clones than CD4+ T cells on average. In the 0.1-3.0 mg/kg groups, partial responders were among the patients with the lowest normalized peripheral clonal expansion, particularly in CD8+ T cells. Which antigens the clonally expanded peripheral T cells were specific for was not determined. At doses of 0.1 to 3.0 mg/kg, clonal expansion of both CD4+ and CD8+ T cells in blood was seen between baseline and week 6.

On this clone itself: It lacks a known antigen. Base qualities are not at hand, and no much larger clone is one base apart.

Patients with a history of autoimmune disease or receiving systemic immunosuppression were excluded from the trial. Peripheral blood for TCR sequencing was collected from all dose cohorts at baseline, on cycle 4 day 1, and on cycle 7 day 1. Samples came from an open-label, multicenter, first-in-human phase I dose-escalation trial of ivuxolimab. Adults with locally advanced or metastatic melanoma, renal cell, hepatocellular, or head and neck squamous cell carcinoma were enrolled in the trial. Before TCR sequencing, CD4+ T cells and CD8+ T cells were sorted from peripheral blood as separate populations. To sequence the TCRbeta CDR3 region, genomic DNA was isolated from the sorted cells. The immunoSEQ Assay was used for sequencing of TCRbeta CDR3 regions. TCRdb took over this immuneACCESS table, retaining in-frame rearrangements with V and J assigned. Such tables are incomplete; in checked studies, under half of the missing clones stem from an unresolved V gene, and the remainder is unexplained. Here the sample has more than 80,000 clones; about nine tenths occur a single time. The ten most abundant clones make up approximately 0.52% of the sample.

The germline V gene (reference sequence) supplies CDR1 SGHNT and CDR2 YYREEE. The V and J ends are trimmed by 0 bases and 6 bases, leaving 6 bases between them. From cysteine to phenylalanine, the CDR3 is 13 amino acids long. The read is trimmed to its CDR3 DNA, 39 bases read in frame from base 1. The sequence links TRBV5-4 to TRBJ2-2; confidence is insufficient to name the D gene. This sequence originates from an adult with an advanced solid tumor such as melanoma, head and neck, liver or kidney cancer. Material: CD4+ or CD8+ T cells sorted from blood, obtained in a trial of the OX40 agonist ivuxolimab. Here is the DNA: TGTGCCAGCAGCTTGGAGGGTCCCGGGGAGCTGTTTTTT. Protein translation: CASSLEGPGELFF. The reference TRBV5-4 and TRBJ2-2 proteins fill in what lies around the CDR3, so the full variable domain reads ETGVTQSPTHLIKTRGQQVTLRCSSQSGHNTVSWYQQALGQGPQFIFQYYREEENGRGNFPPRFSGLQFPNYSSELNVNALELDDSALYLCASSLEGPGELFFGEGSRLTVL.